These 18 T cell receptor beta chains were all obtained from the same sample, sequenced in a study of neurological immune-mediated disorders. TCRdb fed the 5' RACE reads into MiXCR, producing one record per CDR3 protein. This table has 72,000 or so distinct CDR3 sequences, under 20% appearing once. The material sequenced was PBMCs. Receptors originate from a woman in her thirties or forties in good health.

This clonotype came up many times. This chain links TRBV12-3 or TRBV12-4 with TRBJ1-2; D unresolved. This CDR3 is built from 14 residues. The germline V and J ends were trimmed by 5 bases and 3 bases, with 13 bases remaining between them. CDR3 region: CASSPGSWDYGYTF. The CDR3 nucleotides are TGTGCCAGCAGTCCCGGTTCTTGGGACTATGGCTACACCTTC.

This clonotype was counted at least ten times. This chain links TRBV5-6 with TRBJ1-4; possible D gene TRBD1, 5 bases. Germline lookup yields CDR1 SGHDT and CDR2 YYEEEE. CDR3 size: 17 residues. The germline V and J ends were trimmed by 0 bases and 0 bases, with 12 bases remaining between them. In DNA, the CDR3 is TGTGCCAGCAGCTTGGACAGGAGCCGCGCAACTAATGAAAAACTGTTTTTT. Translation: CASSLDRSRATNEKLFF.

This clonotype showed up many times. V is TRBV20-1 and J is TRBJ2-1; 8 nucleotides line up with TRBD1. Germline lookup yields CDR1 DFQATT and CDR2 SNEGSKA (reference sequence). Trimming took 6 bases from V and 10 from J; bases not matched to a gene: 8. CDR3 size: 12 residues. The CDR3 sequence: CSAPAGGGEQFF. In nucleotides, the CDR3 is TGCAGTGCCCCGGCAGGGGGCGGAGAGCAGTTCTTC.

The table lists this clonotype with many counts. This chain uses TRBV9 with TRBJ2-1; TRBD2 agrees at 11 bases. J gave up 8 bases and V 4 bases, and 11 bases lay outside the gene matches. The CDR3 spans 16 residues. Looked up from germline, CDR1 is SGDLS and CDR2 is YYNGEE. The CDR3 bases are TGTGCCAGCAGCACAGGGACTAGCGGATCTTTGGATGAGCAGTTCTTC. This gives the protein CASSTGTSGSLDEQFF.

This clonotype showed up many times. The chain links TRBV5-6 to TRBJ1-1; 7 bases align to TRBD1. The trim removed 2 bases at V and 5 bases at J, leaving 18 bases unmatched. This CDR3 contains 18 residues. From germline, CDR1 is SGHDT and CDR2 YYEEEE. CDR3 residues: CASSFDRKPGGYGTEAFF. CDR3 DNA: TGTGCCAGCAGCTTCGATAGAAAGCCAGGGGGATACGGAACTGAAGCTTTCTTT.

This clonotype was seen at least ten times. The chain uses TRBV9 and TRBJ1-4; D may be TRBD1 (5 bases). This CDR3 is 14 amino acids long. The V gene lost 7 bases and the J gene lost 8 bases, with 18 bases spanning the gap. The V gene's germline CDR1 is SGDLS and CDR2 YYNGEE. In DNA, the CDR3 is TGTGCCAGCGGGGCCGACAGTCAAGGCGAAAAACTGTTTTTT. This sequence encodes CASGADSQGEKLFF.

This clonotype was detected ten times or more. The rearrangement joins TRBV5-1 to TRBJ2-5; 9 bases line up with TRBD2. V lost 5 bases to trimming and J lost 0 bases; unmatched junction nucleotides: 8. This CDR3 comprises 16 residues. CDR1 and CDR2 (germline): SGHRS, YFSETQ. DNA for the CDR3: TGCGCCAGCAGGGAAGATAGCGGGGGTTACCAAGAGACCCAGTACTTC. Translating gives CASREDSGGYQETQYF.

This sequence joins TRBV29-1 and TRBJ2-3; no definite D call. Trimming shortened V by 1 base and J by 3 bases, and 11 bases separated the two germline ends. Germline V gene sequence: CDR1 SQVTM, CDR2 ANQGSEA. The CDR3 contains 14 residues. The CDR3 nucleotides read TGCAGCGTTGAAGGACTGATTTTTACAGATACGCAGTATTTT. Translated, it gives CSVEGLIFTDTQYF.

This clonotype was found many times. The V gene is TRBV29-1, the J gene TRBJ1-2; 7 bases align to TRBD1. V was pared by 1 base and J by 3 bases, with 2 bases of the junction left unmatched. CDR3 length: 13 residues. Germline V gene lookup returns CDR1 SQVTM and CDR2 ANQGSEA. DNA for the CDR3: TGCAGCGTTGAAGGGGACAGAGACTATGGCTACACCTTC. Protein product: CSVEGDRDYGYTF.

This clonotype was counted a few times. The rearrangement links TRBV6-2 or TRBV6-3 to TRBJ2-2; no firm D call. The CDR3 runs to 11 residues. The germline V gene encodes CDR1 MNHEY and CDR2 SVGEGT. V was cut by 8 bases and J by 5 bases, with 6 bases left in between. CDR3 amino acids: CASGQTGELFF. CDR3 DNA: TGTGCCAGCGGCCAAACCGGGGAGCTGTTTTTT.

This clonotype was picked up many times. CDR3 sequence (DNA): TGTGCCAGCAGCTTAGCAGCAGAAGAGACCCAGTACTTC. Its translation: CASSLAAEETQYF. The rearrangement joins TRBV11-3 to TRBJ2-5, with no clear D. Trimming stripped 1 base from V and 3 bases from J, with 6 bases between. CDR1 is SGHNT and CDR2 is YENEEA in the germline V gene. The CDR3 extends over 13 amino acids.

The sample holds many counts of this clonotype. This rearrangement joins TRBV27 to TRBJ2-5; a weak D match, TRBD2 (6 bases). The CDR3 loop spans 15 amino acids. Germline V gene sequence: CDR1 MNHEY, CDR2 SMNVEV (reference sequence). Trimming left V 6 bases short and J 2 bases short, with 16 bases between. The CDR3 spells CASRPSWGEQETQYF. In nucleotides, the CDR3 is TGTGCCAGCAGGCCTAGTTGGGGGGAACAAGAGACCCAGTACTTC.

This clonotype has ten or more counts. The chain joins TRBV12-3 or TRBV12-4 to TRBJ2-7; D call uncertain. The length of the CDR3 is 13 residues. V was trimmed by 6 bases and J by 3 bases, leaving 12 bases between them. This chain's CDR3 is CASSSGPFYEQYF. In nucleotides, the CDR3 is TGTGCCAGCAGCTCCGGCCCCTTCTACGAGCAGTACTTC.

There are many counts of this clonotype. V usage is TRBV7-2 and J usage is TRBJ2-3; weak D call: TRBD2 (7 bases). Trimming stripped 2 bases from V and 5 bases from J, with 14 bases between. The CDR3 spans 15 residues. Germline CDR1 is SGHTA and CDR2 is FQGNSA. This CDR3 reads CASSLWGGKGDTQYF. CDR3 DNA: TGTGCCAGCAGCTTATGGGGGGGCAAGGGAGATACGCAGTATTTT.

This clonotype was seen many times. The chain employs TRBV29-1 and TRBJ1-1; the D is unclear. The CDR3 loop spans 11 amino acids. V was trimmed by 4 bases and J by 4 bases, leaving 7 bases between them. From germline, CDR1 is SQVTM and CDR2 ANQGSEA. CDR3 nucleotide sequence: TGCAGCGTTGGACTGACCACTGAAGCTTTCTTT. Its protein product is CSVGLTTEAFF.

This chain links TRBV10-3 with TRBJ2-1; 10 nucleotides align to TRBD1. This CDR3 is built from 17 residues. In germline, CDR1 is ENHRY, CDR2 SYGVKD. Trimming cost V 0 bases and J 5 bases; bases outside gene matches: 7. CDR3 DNA sequence: TGTGCCATCAGTGAGTCGCTGGGACAGGGGCGTAACAATGAGCAGTTCTTC. Protein product: CAISESLGQGRNNEQFF.

This clonotype occurred many times. The chain employs TRBV20-1 and TRBJ2-7; D ambiguous. The germline gives CDR1 DFQATT, CDR2 SNEGSKA (reference sequence). The CDR3 covers 12 residues. The V end was cut by 6 bases, the J end by 5 bases, with 14 bases between. The DNA for the CDR3 is TGCAGTGCCAGGAGACTTACACACGAGCAGTACTTC. Residues: CSARRLTHEQYF.

This clonotype has a count of ten or more. The chain combines TRBV20-1 with TRBJ2-3; either TRBD1 or TRBD2 may fit D (5 bases each). The ends were cut back, 2 bases at V and 6 bases at J, with 18 bases in the middle. CDR3 length: 15 residues. The V gene's germline CDR1 is DFQATT and CDR2 SNEGSKA (reference sequence). CDR3 loop: CSARPMWPEGDTQYF. The DNA of the CDR3 is TGCAGTGCTAGACCGATGTGGCCCGAGGGGGATACGCAGTATTTT.